This T cell receptor beta chain was profiled in a study of blood T cell repertoires in COVID-19 (dated by TCRdb to 2018 to 2021). Broadly, across the study: Samples covering the acute and convalescent phases of COVID-19 were provided by collaborators in the United States, Italy and Spain. The material from the prospective study consisted of cDNA or gDNA derived from T cells, B-cell-depleted T cells, or PBMCs. Subjects who had been exposed to COVID-19, were actively infected with it, or had recovered from it provided the deeply sampled blood TCRbeta repertoires that made up the dataset. A freely available public database, intended as a resource for researchers studying the immune response to SARS-CoV-2, is where the repertoires were released. Samples came from the ongoing ImmuneRACE study (first 160 participants) plus 1,254 subjects from 6 global collaborators. Sample metadata almost always included a de-identified subject ID, COVID-19 status, age in years and sex. Where HLA class I and class II types were available, the types were taken from metadata supplied by the sample provider, not from assay-based typing. Beyond this particular receptor, the publication reports: The quantity of clinical and demographic metadata differed by source and by participant and was supplied without curation.

Samples from volunteer blood donors who had recovered from COVID-19 were contributed by a second Seattle source. Collaborating institutions collected whole blood in K2EDTA tubes following their own protocols. Collaborator samples were shipped for TCRbeta analysis as frozen whole blood, isolated PBMCs, or DNA extracted from either sample type. V is pruned by 5 bases and J by 0 bases, leaving 9 bases of the junction without a gene match. CDR1 SEHNR and CDR2 FQNEAQ are derived from the germline V gene (reference sequence). Spanning cysteine to phenylalanine, the CDR3 consists of 16 amino acids. Only the CDR3 DNA stays, 48 bases, in frame from base 1. A remark on this clone: The specificity of this receptor is unknown. Within one base of it there is no much larger clone, and no base qualities were kept.

TCRbeta CDR3 regions were amplified from genomic DNA using the immunoSEQ Assay, a bias-controlled multiplex PCR. The source study handled its data this way. The number of nucleated cells in each sample was estimated from the amplification of reference gene primers within the assay. Sequence reads were collapsed and filtered to measure the absolute abundance of every unique TCRbeta CDR3 rearrangement. Productive Simpson clonality was computed per sample as the square root of Simpson's diversity index over productive rearrangements. TCRdb took over this immuneACCESS table, retaining in-frame rearrangements with V and J assigned. Such tables are incomplete; in checked studies, under half of the missing clones stem from an unresolved V gene, and the remainder is unexplained. V, J and clone size are those of that table, while D and trimming were read from the DNA. Recorded for this sample are over 200,000 clones; roughly nine tenths of them occurred a single time. Around 6.5% of the sample belongs to the ten largest clones.

This clonotype was obtained from a man aged 55 to 70 who had recovered from COVID-19. Sequencing was carried out using peripheral blood. This sequence uses TRBV7-9 and TRBJ1-2; a stretch of 7 junction bases matches TRBD1. Here is the DNA: TGTGCCAGCAGCCGCGGACAGGCCTCGACTAACTATGGCTACACCTTC. Its amino acids are CASSRGQASTNYGYTF.